This T cell receptor (beta chain) was sequenced in a study of blood T cell repertoires in COVID-19 (dated by TCRdb to the early 2020s). Regarding the complete study: Samples covering the acute and convalescent phases of COVID-19 were provided by collaborators in the United States, Italy and Spain. The material from the prospective study consisted of cDNA or gDNA derived from T cells, B-cell-depleted T cells, or PBMCs. Deeply sampled blood TCRbeta repertoires from subjects exposed to, actively infected with, or recovered from COVID-19 were included in the dataset. A freely available public database, intended as a resource for researchers studying the immune response to SARS-CoV-2, is where the repertoires were released. Samples were obtained from the ongoing ImmuneRACE study (first 160 participants) and from over 1,000 subjects provided by 6 global collaborators. A de-identified subject ID, COVID-19 status, age in years and sex were almost always included in the sample metadata. HLA class I and class II types, where available, came from metadata supplied by the sample provider rather than from assay-based typing.

Including the terminal cysteine and phenylalanine, the CDR3 comprises 15 residues. Kept here is only the CDR3 DNA, which spans 45 bases and is read in frame from base 1. The germline V gene (reference sequence) sets CDR1 to LNHDA and CDR2 to SQIVND. The germline V end is reduced by 4 bases and the J end by 10 bases; junction bases left unmatched: 12. Participants in the prospective study were enrolled through a virtual design, were aged roughly 18 to 100 years, and lived in 24 United States geographic areas. In the prospective study, participants were assigned to cohorts based on the clinical history participants reported in a screening survey and a study questionnaire. Recovered participants in ImmuneRACE Cohort 3 were defined by two consecutive negative NP/OP PCR tests, clearance by a healthcare professional, or resolution of symptoms. Mobile phlebotomists in the prospective study collected whole blood, serum and a nasopharyngeal or oropharyngeal swab from every participant. Prospective study participants could optionally give additional blood draws and questionnaires over an approximately two-month period. Prospective study blood samples were shipped either frozen or at room temperature before DNA extraction.

On this clone itself: No antigen is known for it. No qualities accompany the bases; no much larger clone lies one base away.

TCRbeta CDR3 regions were amplified from genomic DNA by means of the immunoSEQ Assay, a bias-controlled multiplex PCR. The published analysis was carried out like this. Within the assay, amplification of reference gene primers was used to estimate how many nucleated cells each sample contained. Sequence reads were collapsed and filtered to measure the absolute abundance of every unique TCRbeta CDR3 rearrangement. For each sample, productive Simpson clonality was calculated by taking the square root of Simpson's diversity index across productive rearrangements. TCRdb's version of the immuneACCESS table is confined to in-frame rearrangements and falls short of the full clone set. An unresolved V gene accounts for under half of the shortfall where checked; the remainder is of unknown origin. V and J calls and clone size are copied from that table; D and trimming were computed from the DNA. The sample profile shows 200,000 to 250,000 clones; around 83% of them were found once. The leading ten clones occupy approximately 6.6% of the sample.

Beyond this particular receptor, the publication reports: How much clinical and demographic metadata was included differed by source and by participant, and the metadata was provided uncurated.

The TCR originated in a woman between 35 and 50 years old who had recovered from COVID-19. Sequenced input: PBMCs or T cells enriched from blood (not recorded which). The receptor chain draws on TRBV19 and TRBJ2-1, and TRBD2 aligns with 8 junction nucleotides. The sequence in DNA is TGTGCCAGTAGTACCAGCGGGAGCCAAAGGAACGAGCAGTTCTTC. The encoded protein is CASSTSGSQRNEQFF.